This T cell receptor (beta chain) was identified in a study of blood T cell repertoires in COVID-19. Study in general: COVID-19 samples from acute and convalescent phases originated in the United States, Italy and Spain. The analysed material was cDNA or gDNA that came from T cells, B-cell-depleted T cells, or PBMCs.

This CDR3 is 19 amino acids long. Between the trimmed V and J ends, which lost 5 bases and 0 bases, there was a span of 20 bases. Germline CDR1 is KGHSH and CDR2 is LQKENI. Profiling relied on immunoSEQ multiplex PCR, and the TCRdb table lists in-frame clones only, not all of them. The sample yields around 300,000 clones, approximately 83% seen once. This receptor was identified in a woman aged 70-85 years with acute or convalescent COVID-19. The rearrangement joins TRBV18 to TRBJ2-6, with D perhaps matching TRBD2 (6 bases). What was sequenced was peripheral blood. CDR3 residues: CASSTSGLRASSGANVLTF. Here the CDR3 DNA reads TGTGCCAGCTCAACCTCGGGACTCCGGGCCAGCTCTGGGGCCAACGTCCTGACTTTC. Full variable domain (outside the CDR3, taken from reference TRBV18 and TRBJ2-6): NAGVMQNPRHLVRRRGQEARLRCSPMKGHSHVYWYRQLPEEGLKFMVYLQKENIIDESGMPKERFSAEFPKEGPSILRIQQVVRGDSAAYFCASSTSGLRASSGANVLTFGAGSRLTVL.